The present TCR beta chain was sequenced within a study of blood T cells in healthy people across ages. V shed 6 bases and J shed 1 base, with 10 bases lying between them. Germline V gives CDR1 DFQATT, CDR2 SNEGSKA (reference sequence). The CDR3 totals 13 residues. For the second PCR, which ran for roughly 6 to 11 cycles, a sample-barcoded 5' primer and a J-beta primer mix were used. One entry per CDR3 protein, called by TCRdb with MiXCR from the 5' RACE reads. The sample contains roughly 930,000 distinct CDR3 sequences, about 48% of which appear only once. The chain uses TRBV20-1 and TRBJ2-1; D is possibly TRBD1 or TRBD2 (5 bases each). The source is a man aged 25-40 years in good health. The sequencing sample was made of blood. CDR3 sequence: CSALWGSYNEQFF. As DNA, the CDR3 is TGCAGTGCCCTTTGGGGGTCCTACAATGAGCAGTTCTTC.